The entry below describes one T cell receptor (beta chain). Its cognate antigen is unknown. The data stem from a study of shared clonotypes between healthy human individuals. Findings and caveats of the study: Clonotype sharing levels among donors were expected to vary with sequencing depth. Limitation of the genetic and exposure-history diversity represented came from the few donors.

Repertoires were generated with immunoSEQ multiplex PCR, while TCRdb's copy carries only in-frame clones and drops some. The sample consists of roughly 2 million clones, approximately 94% of them appearing once. This CDR3 comprises 14 residues. V was trimmed by 8 bases and J by 0 bases, leaving 13 bases between them. Germline CDR1 is MNHEY and CDR2 is SVGAGI. CD4+ cell separation produced CD45RA+ naive and CD45RA-negative memory subsets. Source material: naive CD4+ T cells sorted from blood. Subset defined: CD45RA+ positively selected. This receptor was obtained from a man aged 18-30 years in good health. The chain recombines TRBV6-5 with TRBJ1-2, with a weak D call TRBD1 (5 bases). The CDR3 region has the DNA TGTGCCAGCGGGGCGTACCGAACTAACTATGGCTACACCTTC. Translating gives CASGAYRTNYGYTF.